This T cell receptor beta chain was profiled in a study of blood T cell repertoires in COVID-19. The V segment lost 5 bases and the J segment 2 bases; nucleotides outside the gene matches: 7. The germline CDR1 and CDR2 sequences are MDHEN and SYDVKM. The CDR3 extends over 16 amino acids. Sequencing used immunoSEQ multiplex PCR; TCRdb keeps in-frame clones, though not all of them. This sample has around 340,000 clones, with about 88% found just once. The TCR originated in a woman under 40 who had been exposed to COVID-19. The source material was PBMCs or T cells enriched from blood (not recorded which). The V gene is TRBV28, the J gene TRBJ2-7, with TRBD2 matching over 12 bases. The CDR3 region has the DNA TGTGCCAGCAGTCCCCCCCTAGCGGGAGGGACCTACGAGCAGTACTTC. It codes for CASSPPLAGGTYEQYF. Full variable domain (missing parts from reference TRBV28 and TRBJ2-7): DVKVTQSSRYLVKRTGEKVFLECVQDMDHENMFWYRQDPGLGLRLIYFSYDVKMKEKGDIPEGYSVSREKKERFSLILESASTNQTSMYLCASSPPLAGGTYEQYFGPGTRLTVT.